This T cell receptor (beta chain) was captured in a study of siplizumab effects on memory and regulatory T cells. This clone was detected only a few times. Its antigen is as yet unknown. Using immunoSEQ multiplex PCR, the repertoire was profiled, and TCRdb retains in-frame clones only, with some absent. The sample records approximately 13,000 clones, 40% being singletons. The study's findings and limits: Alloreactive sequences tracing back to unstimulated CD4+ memory cells were significantly reduced by siplizumab.

The mixed lymphocyte reaction cells were held in coculture (37°C) for 5 to 6 days. The germline V gene encodes CDR1 SGHDT and CDR2 YYEEEE. This CDR3 comprises 14 residues. V shed 3 bases and J 5 bases; nucleotides not matched to a gene: 3. The sequence came from a human donor in good health; the cells came from an allogeneic mixed lymphocyte reaction. V is TRBV5-6 and J is TRBJ2-3, with TRBD1 identical over 10 bases. Sequencing used CFSE-low (dividing) CD8+ T cells sorted from an allogeneic mixed lymphocyte reaction. The CDR3, as DNA: TGTGCCAGCAGCTGGGGACAGGGGAGAGATACGCAGTATTTT. Translated: CASSWGQGRDTQYF.